Given below is one TCR beta chain in context. PCR employed 60 Vbeta and 13 Jbeta primers. TCRdb keeps only in-frame clones here, not all; method: immunoSEQ multiplex PCR. The table includes approximately 74,000 clones, 80% to 90% detected once. The sample is drawn from a study of cytomegalovirus exposure and HLA in healthy donors. This CDR3 contains 13 residues. V lost 3 bases to trimming and J lost 0 bases, with 6 bases between them. CDR1 is SGHTA, CDR2 FQGNSA, per germline. This clonotype originated in a young woman in good health and CMV-seronegative. The chain couples TRBV7-2 to TRBJ2-7; D remains unclear. Sequenced sample: PBMCs. This CDR3 is CASSFGGSYEQYF. CDR3 nucleotides: TGTGCCAGCAGCTTTGGCGGCTCCTACGAGCAGTACTTC.